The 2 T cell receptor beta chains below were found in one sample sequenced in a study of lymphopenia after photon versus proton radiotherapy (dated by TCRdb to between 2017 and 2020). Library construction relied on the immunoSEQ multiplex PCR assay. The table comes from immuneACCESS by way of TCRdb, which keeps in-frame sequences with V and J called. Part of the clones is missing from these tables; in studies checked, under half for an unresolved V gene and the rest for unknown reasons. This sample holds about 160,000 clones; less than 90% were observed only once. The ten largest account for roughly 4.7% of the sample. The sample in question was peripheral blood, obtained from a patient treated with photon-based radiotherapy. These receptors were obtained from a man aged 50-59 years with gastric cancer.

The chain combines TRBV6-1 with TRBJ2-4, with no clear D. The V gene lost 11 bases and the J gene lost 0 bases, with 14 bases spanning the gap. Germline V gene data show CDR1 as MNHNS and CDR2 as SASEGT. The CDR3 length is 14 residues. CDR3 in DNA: TGTGCCTCCAACCCTACGCTAGCCAAAAACATTCAGTACTTC. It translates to CASNPTLAKNIQYF.

The CDR3 coding sequence is TGTGCCAGTAGTATGGCAGGGGTTTCTGAAAAACTGTTTTTT. Encoded protein: CASSMAGVSEKLFF. This rearrangement joins TRBV19 to TRBJ1-4; TRBD1 might be the D (6 bases). This CDR3 contains 14 residues. From germline, CDR1 is LNHDA and CDR2 SQIVND (reference sequence). V lost 3 bases, J lost 7 bases, and 12 bases lay in between.